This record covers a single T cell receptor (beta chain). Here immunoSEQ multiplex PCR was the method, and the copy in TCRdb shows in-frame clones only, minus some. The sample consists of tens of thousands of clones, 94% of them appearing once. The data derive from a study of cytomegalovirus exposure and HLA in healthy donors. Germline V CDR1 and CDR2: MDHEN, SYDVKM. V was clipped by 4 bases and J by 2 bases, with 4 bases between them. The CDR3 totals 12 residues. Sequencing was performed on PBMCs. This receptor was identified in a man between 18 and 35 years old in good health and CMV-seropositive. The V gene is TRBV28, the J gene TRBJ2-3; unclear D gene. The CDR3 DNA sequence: TGTGCCAGCAGTTCGGTCACAGATACGCAGTATTTT. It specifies CASSSVTDTQYF.